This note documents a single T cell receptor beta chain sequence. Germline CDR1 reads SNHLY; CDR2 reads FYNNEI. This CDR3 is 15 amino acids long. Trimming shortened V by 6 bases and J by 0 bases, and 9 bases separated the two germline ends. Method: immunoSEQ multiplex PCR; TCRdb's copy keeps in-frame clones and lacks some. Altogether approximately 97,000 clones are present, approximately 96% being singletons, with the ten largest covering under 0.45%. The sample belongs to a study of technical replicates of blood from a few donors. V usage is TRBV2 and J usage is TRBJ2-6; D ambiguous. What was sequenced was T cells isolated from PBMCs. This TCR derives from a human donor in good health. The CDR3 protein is CASRLSLSGANVLTF. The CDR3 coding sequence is TGTGCCAGCAGGTTGAGCCTCTCTGGGGCCAACGTCCTGACTTTC. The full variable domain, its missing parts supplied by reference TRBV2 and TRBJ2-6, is EPEVTQTPSHQVTQMGQEVILRCVPISNHLYFYWYRQILGQKVEFLVSFYNNEISEKSEIFDDQFSVERPDGSNFTLKIRSTKLEDSAMYFCASRLSLSGANVLTFGAGSRLTVL.